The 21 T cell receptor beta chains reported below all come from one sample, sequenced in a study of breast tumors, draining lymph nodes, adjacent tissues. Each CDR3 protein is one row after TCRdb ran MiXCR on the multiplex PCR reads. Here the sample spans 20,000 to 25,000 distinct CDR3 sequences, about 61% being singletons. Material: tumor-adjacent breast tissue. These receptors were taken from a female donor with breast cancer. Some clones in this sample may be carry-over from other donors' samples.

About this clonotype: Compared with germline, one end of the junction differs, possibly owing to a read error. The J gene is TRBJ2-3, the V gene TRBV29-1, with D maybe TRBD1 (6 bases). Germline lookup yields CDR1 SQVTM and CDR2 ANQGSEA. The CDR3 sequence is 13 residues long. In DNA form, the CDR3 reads TGCAGCGTGGAAGGGGGTGCCACAGATACGCAGTATTTT. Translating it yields CSVEGGATDTQYF.

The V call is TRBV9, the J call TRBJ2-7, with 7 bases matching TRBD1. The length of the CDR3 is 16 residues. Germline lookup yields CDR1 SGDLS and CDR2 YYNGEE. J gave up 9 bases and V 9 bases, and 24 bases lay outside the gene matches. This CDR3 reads CAINDPGKRGLVAQYF. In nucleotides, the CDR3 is TGTGCCATCAATGATCCCGGGAAAAGGGGGCTTGTTGCGCAGTACTTC.

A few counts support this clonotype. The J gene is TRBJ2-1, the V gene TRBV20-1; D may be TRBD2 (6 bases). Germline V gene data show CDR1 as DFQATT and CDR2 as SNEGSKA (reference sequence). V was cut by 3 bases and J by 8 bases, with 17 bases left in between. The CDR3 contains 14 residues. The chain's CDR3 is CSASYYLGEDEQFF. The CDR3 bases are TGCAGTGCTAGTTACTACTTAGGGGAGGATGAGCAGTTCTTC.

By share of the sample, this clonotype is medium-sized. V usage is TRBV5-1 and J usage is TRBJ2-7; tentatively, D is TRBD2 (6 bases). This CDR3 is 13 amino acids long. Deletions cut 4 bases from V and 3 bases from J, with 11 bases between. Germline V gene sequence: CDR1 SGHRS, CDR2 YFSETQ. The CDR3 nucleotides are TGCGCCAGCAGCCCCGGGAGTCGCTACGAGCAGTACTTC. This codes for CASSPGSRYEQYF.

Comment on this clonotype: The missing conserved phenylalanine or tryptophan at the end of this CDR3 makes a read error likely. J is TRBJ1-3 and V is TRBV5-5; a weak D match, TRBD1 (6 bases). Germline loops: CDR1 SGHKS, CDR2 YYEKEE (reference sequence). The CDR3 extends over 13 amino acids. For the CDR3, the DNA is TGTGCCGGCAGCTTGGGTAGGGGGGACACCATATATCTT. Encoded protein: CAGSLGRGDTIYL.

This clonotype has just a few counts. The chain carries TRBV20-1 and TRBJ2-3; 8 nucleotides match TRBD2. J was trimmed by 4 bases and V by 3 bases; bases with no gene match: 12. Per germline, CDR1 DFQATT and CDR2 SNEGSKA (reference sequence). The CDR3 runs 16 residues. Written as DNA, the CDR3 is TGCAGTGCTAGGGTATGGCGGGCGGGGGGCCCAGATACGCAGTATTTT. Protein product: CSARVWRAGGPDTQYF.

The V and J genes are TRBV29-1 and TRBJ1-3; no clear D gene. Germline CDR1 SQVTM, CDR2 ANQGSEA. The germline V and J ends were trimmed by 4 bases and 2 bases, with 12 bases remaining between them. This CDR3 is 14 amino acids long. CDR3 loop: CSVVEATTGNTIYF. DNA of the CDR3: TGCAGCGTTGTGGAGGCCACAACTGGAAACACCATATATTTT.

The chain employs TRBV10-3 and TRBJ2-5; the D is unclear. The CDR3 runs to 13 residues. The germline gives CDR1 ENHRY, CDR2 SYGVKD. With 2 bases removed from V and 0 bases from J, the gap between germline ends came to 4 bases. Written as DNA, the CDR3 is TGTGCCATCAGTGAGAGGTACCAAGAGACCCAGTACTTC. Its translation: CAISERYQETQYF.

The CDR3 DNA sequence: TGTGCCAGCAGTCCGGGACAGGGTCTTGGGATGATCGCCGAGCAGTACTTC. It specifies CASSPGQGLGMIAEQYF. The rearrangement links TRBV2 to TRBJ2-7; TRBD1 matches at 9 bases. V trimming: 5 bases; J trimming: 6 bases; junction bases outside the gene matches: 17. Germline CDR1 is SNHLY and CDR2 is FYNNEI. CDR3 size: 17 residues. Drawing the rest from reference TRBV2 and TRBJ2-7, the complete variable domain is EPEVTQTPSHQVTQMGQEVILRCVPISNHLYFYWYRQILGQKVEFLVSFYNNEISEKSEIFDDQFSVERPDGSNFTLKIRSTKLEDSAMYFCASSPGQGLGMIAEQYFGPGTRLTVT.

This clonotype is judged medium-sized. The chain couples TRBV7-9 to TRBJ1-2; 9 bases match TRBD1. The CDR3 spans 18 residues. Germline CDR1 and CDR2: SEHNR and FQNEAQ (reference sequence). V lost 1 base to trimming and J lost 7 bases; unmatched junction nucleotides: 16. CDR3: CASSLVGGTGTLFTGYTF. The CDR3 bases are TGTGCCAGCAGCTTAGTGGGCGGGACAGGGACTCTCTTTACTGGCTACACCTTC.

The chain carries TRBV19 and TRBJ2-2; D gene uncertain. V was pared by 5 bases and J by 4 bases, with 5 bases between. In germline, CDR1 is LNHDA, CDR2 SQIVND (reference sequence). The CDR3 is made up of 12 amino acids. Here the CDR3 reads CASSGFTGELFF. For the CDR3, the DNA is TGTGCCAGTAGTGGGTTCACCGGGGAGCTGTTTTTT.

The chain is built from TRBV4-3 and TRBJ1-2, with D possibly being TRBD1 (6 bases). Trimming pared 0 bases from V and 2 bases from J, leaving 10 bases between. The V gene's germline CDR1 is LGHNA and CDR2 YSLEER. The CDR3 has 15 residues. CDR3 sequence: CASSQETGWNYGYTF. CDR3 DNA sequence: TGCGCCAGCAGCCAAGAAACAGGGTGGAACTATGGCTACACCTTC.

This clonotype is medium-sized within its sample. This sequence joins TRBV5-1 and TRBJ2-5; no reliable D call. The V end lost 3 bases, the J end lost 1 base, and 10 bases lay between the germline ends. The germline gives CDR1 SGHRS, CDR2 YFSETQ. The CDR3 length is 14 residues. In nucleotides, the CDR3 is TGCGCCAGCAGCTACCGACACTCCCAAGAGACCCAGTACTTC. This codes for CASSYRHSQETQYF. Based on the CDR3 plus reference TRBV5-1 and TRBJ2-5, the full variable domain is KAGVTQTPRYLIKTRGQQVTLSCSPISGHRSVSWYQQTPGQGLQFLFEYFSETQRNKGNFPGRFSGRQFSNSRSEMNVSTLELGDSALYLCASSYRHSQETQYFGPGTRLLVL.

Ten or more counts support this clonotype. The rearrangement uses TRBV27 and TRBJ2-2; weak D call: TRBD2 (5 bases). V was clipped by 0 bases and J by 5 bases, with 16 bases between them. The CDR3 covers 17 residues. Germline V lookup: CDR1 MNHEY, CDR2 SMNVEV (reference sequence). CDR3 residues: CASSLSIWARETGELFF. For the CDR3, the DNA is TGTGCCAGCAGTTTATCGATTTGGGCGAGGGAAACCGGGGAGCTGTTTTTT.

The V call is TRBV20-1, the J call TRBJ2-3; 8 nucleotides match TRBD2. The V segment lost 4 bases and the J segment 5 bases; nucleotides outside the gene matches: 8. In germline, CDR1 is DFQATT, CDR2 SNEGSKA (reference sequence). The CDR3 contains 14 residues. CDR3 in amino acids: CSATHAGGRDTQYF. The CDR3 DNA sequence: TGCAGTGCTACCCACGCGGGGGGCAGAGATACGCAGTATTTT.

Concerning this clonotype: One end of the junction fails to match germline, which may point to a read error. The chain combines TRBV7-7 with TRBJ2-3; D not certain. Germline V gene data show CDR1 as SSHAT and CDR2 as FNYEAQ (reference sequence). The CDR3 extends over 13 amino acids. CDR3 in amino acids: CASSHSSTDTQYF. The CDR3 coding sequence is TGTGCTAGCAGCCATTCTAGCACAGATACGCAGTATTTT.

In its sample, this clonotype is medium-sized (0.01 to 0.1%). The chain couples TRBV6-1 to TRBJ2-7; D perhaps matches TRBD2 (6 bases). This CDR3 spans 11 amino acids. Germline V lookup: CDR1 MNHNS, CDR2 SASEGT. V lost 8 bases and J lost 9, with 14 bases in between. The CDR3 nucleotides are TGTGCCAGCGGGGCGGGGATGGGGCAGTACTTC. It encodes CASGAGMGQYF.

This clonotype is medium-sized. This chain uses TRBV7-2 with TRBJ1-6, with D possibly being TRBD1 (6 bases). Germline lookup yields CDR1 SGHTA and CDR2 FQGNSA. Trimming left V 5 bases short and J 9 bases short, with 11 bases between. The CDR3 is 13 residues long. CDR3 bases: TGTGCCAGCAGCCAAGGGGGGAGTTCACCCCTCCACTTT. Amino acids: CASSQGGSSPLHF.

The CDR3 nucleotides read TGCAGTGCTAGCCGACTAGCGGGGGGGGGTGAGACCCAGTACTTC. Its protein product is CSASRLAGGGETQYF. This sequence joins TRBV20-1 and TRBJ2-5, with 14 bases that match TRBD2. The CDR3 consists of 15 residues. The germline V gene encodes CDR1 DFQATT and CDR2 SNEGSKA (reference sequence). The V segment lost 3 bases and the J segment 5 bases; nucleotides outside the gene matches: 5.

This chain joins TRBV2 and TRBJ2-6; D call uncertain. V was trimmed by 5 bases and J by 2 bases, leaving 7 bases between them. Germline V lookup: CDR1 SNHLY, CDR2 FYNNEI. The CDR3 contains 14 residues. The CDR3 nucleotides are TGTGCCAGCAGTAGGGTAGCTGGGGCCAACGTCCTGACTTTC. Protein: CASSRVAGANVLTF.

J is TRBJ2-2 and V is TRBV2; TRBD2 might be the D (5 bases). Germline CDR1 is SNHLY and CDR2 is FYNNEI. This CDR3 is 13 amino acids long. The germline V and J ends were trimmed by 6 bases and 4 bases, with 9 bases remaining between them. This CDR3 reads CASRTTATGELFF. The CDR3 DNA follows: TGTGCCAGCAGGACTACGGCCACCGGGGAGCTGTTTTTT.